The 20 T cell receptor beta chains reported below all come from one sample, sequenced in a study of identical twins. TCRdb reprocessed the 5' RACE reads via MiXCR and lists one record per CDR3 protein. The table lists nearly 900,000 distinct CDR3 sequences, 9% to 15% of them singletons, with about 1.5% in the top ten. Separately, the same data were catalogued under a study of yellow fever vaccine responses in identical twins.

The source material was PBMCs. The receptors originated from a woman aged 18-29 years in good health.

This clonotype was counted a few times. This chain connects TRBV20-1 to TRBJ2-5; 11 bases line up with TRBD1. Trimming took 2 bases from V and 2 from J; bases not matched to a gene: 4. This CDR3 spans 15 amino acids. Germline CDR1 is DFQATT and CDR2 is SNEGSKA (reference sequence). CDR3 nucleotides: TGCAGTGCTAGACAAGGGACAGGGGGGCAAGAGACCCAGTACTTC. This codes for CSARQGTGGQETQYF.

The rearrangement joins TRBV20-1 to TRBJ1-4, with unresolved D. Germline-derived CDR1 and CDR2 are DFQATT and SNEGSKA (reference sequence). This CDR3 comprises 14 residues. V was clipped by 6 bases and J by 3 bases, with 14 bases between them. CDR3 region: CSAGFGGSNEKLFF. DNA of the CDR3: TGCAGTGCGGGCTTTGGAGGGTCTAATGAAAAACTGTTTTTT.

The CDR3: CASSRDGDTGELFF. As DNA, the CDR3 is TGCGCCAGCAGCCGGGACGGAGACACCGGGGAGCTGTTTTTT. The J gene is TRBJ2-2, the V gene TRBV5-1; D possibly uses TRBD1 or TRBD2 (5 bases each). Trimming left V 4 bases short and J 3 bases short, with 10 bases between. Germline V gene data show CDR1 as SGHRS and CDR2 as YFSETQ. This CDR3 region has 14 residues.

The rearrangement joins TRBV4-1 to TRBJ2-1, with D perhaps matching TRBD2 (5 bases). The V and J ends lost 1 base and 5 bases respectively, with 24 bases between them. The germline gives CDR1 MGHRA, CDR2 YSYEKL. There are 19 residues in the CDR3. The CDR3 reads CASSQGPPYRGRDHNEQFF. DNA of the CDR3: TGCGCCAGCAGCCAAGGACCTCCCTACCGGGGAAGAGATCACAATGAGCAGTTCTTC.

This clonotype has a handful of counts. The chain links TRBV5-1 to TRBJ2-1; 9 positions agree with TRBD2. This CDR3 contains 20 residues. With V trimmed by 4 bases and J by 0 bases, 17 bases remained unmatched. Germline V gives CDR1 SGHRS, CDR2 YFSETQ. CDR3 nucleotides: TGCGCCAGCAGCACAAAAAGGGGGCTAGCGGGGTCAAGCTCCTACAATGAGCAGTTCTTC. As protein: CASSTKRGLAGSSSYNEQFF.

The chain combines TRBV11-2 with TRBJ2-1, with D unresolved. The CDR3 has 16 residues. CDR1 SGHAT and CDR2 FQNNGV come from the germline V gene. The germline V and J ends were trimmed by 0 bases and 7 bases, with 16 bases remaining between them. The CDR3: CASSLDNQVGWNEQFF. The CDR3 DNA follows: TGTGCCAGCAGCTTAGATAACCAGGTGGGGTGGAATGAGCAGTTCTTC.

This clonotype was detected a few times. V is TRBV7-3 and J is TRBJ2-3, with unresolved D. Germline CDR1 reads SGHTA; CDR2 reads FQGTGA. The ends were cut back, 2 bases at V and 3 bases at J, with 12 bases in the middle. The CDR3 runs 15 residues. CDR3 protein: CASSLQSMLTDTQYF. The CDR3 DNA sequence: TGTGCCAGCAGCTTACAATCTATGTTGACAGATACGCAGTATTTT. Filled out from reference TRBV7-3 and TRBJ2-3, the complete variable domain reads GAGVSQTPSNKVTEKGKYVELRCDPISGHTALYWYRQSLGQGPEFLIYFQGTGAADDSGLPNDRFFAVRPEGSVSTLKIQRTERGDSAVYLCASSLQSMLTDTQYFGPGTRLTVL.

As concerns this clonotype: Its ends do not fully match the called genes, so a read error is possible. The rearrangement joins TRBV29-1 to TRBJ1-2, with D possibly being TRBD1 (5 bases). The germline V gene encodes CDR1 SQVTM and CDR2 ANQGSEA. The CDR3 spans 8 residues. CDR3: CSVTGHCF. The CDR3 DNA reads as TGCAGCGTGACGGGGCATTGCTTC.

The table lists this clonotype with a few counts. The V and J genes are TRBV12-3 or TRBV12-4 and TRBJ1-2; no reliable D call. Trimming pared 11 bases from V and 8 bases from J, leaving 15 bases between. The CDR3 extends over 11 amino acids. The CDR3 here is CAGRTSDGYTF. As DNA, the CDR3 is TGTGCCGGAAGGACGTCCGACGGCTACACCTTC.

The J gene is TRBJ1-5, the V gene TRBV25-1; D is unresolved. This CDR3 contains 15 residues. V lost 4 bases and J lost 0, with 10 bases in between. Germline V CDR1 and CDR2: MGHDK, SYGVNS. In nucleotides, the CDR3 is TGTGCCAGCAGTGGTCCTAATTATAGCAATCAGCCCCAGCATTTT. Translation gives CASSGPNYSNQPQHF.

The chain couples TRBV5-1 to TRBJ2-7; D is possibly TRBD1 or TRBD2 (5 bases each). The CDR3 has 14 residues. The V end lost 3 bases, the J end lost 0 bases, and 10 bases lay between the germline ends. The V gene's germline CDR1 is SGHRS and CDR2 YFSETQ. The CDR3, as DNA: TGCGCCAGCAGCTCCCGGGACGGCTCCTACGAGCAGTACGTC. Protein product: CASSSRDGSYEQYV.

The V call is TRBV7-8, the J call TRBJ2-1; maybe TRBD2 (6 bases). Trimming removed 6 bases at V and 5 bases at J, with 20 bases between. CDR1 and CDR2 (germline): SGHVS, FQNEAQ. This CDR3 contains 16 residues. DNA of the CDR3: TGTGCCAGCAGACTAGGGTGGGGACTTCCGAACAATGAGCAGTTCTTC. Translated, it gives CASRLGWGLPNNEQFF. The entire variable domain, with the rest obtained from reference TRBV7-8 and TRBJ2-1, is as follows: GAGVSQSPRYKVAKRGQDVALRCDPISGHVSLFWYQQALGQGPEFLTYFQNEAQLDKSGLPSDRFFAERPEGSVSTLKIQRTQQEDSAVYLCASRLGWGLPNNEQFFGPGTRLTVL.

The chain links TRBV5-8 to TRBJ2-4, with TRBD1 matching 7 bases. The junction had 5 bases not matched to a gene; V was cut back by 0 bases and J by 8 bases. Germline CDR1 reads SGHTS; CDR2 reads YDEGEE. The CDR3 has 14 residues. For the CDR3, the DNA is TGTGCCAGCAGCTTGGCCAACAGGGGCGACATTCAGTACTTC. Amino acid sequence: CASSLANRGDIQYF.

This clonotype has ten or more counts. The chain combines TRBV20-1 with TRBJ1-5; no firm D call. This CDR3 contains 15 residues. Trimming took 3 bases from V and 7 from J, leaving 19 bases between them. In germline, CDR1 is DFQATT, CDR2 SNEGSKA (reference sequence). The CDR3 DNA is TGCAGTGCTAGGTTCTTGTCCGGGTTAGGGCAGCCCCAGCATTTT. Translated: CSARFLSGLGQPQHF.

This clonotype was recorded a few times. This chain links TRBV6-1 with TRBJ1-2, with D possibly matching TRBD1 (6 bases). The CDR3 is 15 residues long. Germline V gives CDR1 MNHNS, CDR2 SASEGT. Trimming took off 6 bases at V and 0 bases at J, with 14 bases between the two ends. CDR3 amino acids: CASRDSNQANYGYTF. The CDR3 nucleotides are TGTGCCAGCAGGGACAGCAACCAAGCTAACTATGGCTACACCTTC.

This clonotype has a handful of counts. The CDR3 loop is CASSGWSTESVTDTQYF. The CDR3 region has the DNA TGTGCCAGCAGTGGATGGAGCACAGAGTCTGTCACAGATACGCAGTATTTT. The chain combines TRBV6-1 with TRBJ2-3, with no clear D. The V end lost 4 bases, the J end lost 2 bases, and 19 bases lay between the germline ends. The CDR3 is 17 amino acids. The germline V gene has CDR1 MNHNS and CDR2 SASEGT.

This clonotype has more than one count but fewer than ten. This sequence joins TRBV20-1 and TRBJ2-5, with D unresolved. Trimming stripped 3 bases from V and 0 bases from J, with 5 bases between. The CDR3 has 12 amino acids. The germline V gene encodes CDR1 DFQATT and CDR2 SNEGSKA (reference sequence). CDR3 nucleotide sequence: TGCAGTGCTAGCCGGCACCAAGAGACCCAGTACTTC. Translating gives CSASRHQETQYF.

The gene calls are TRBV5-5 and TRBJ2-7, with 13 bases identical to TRBD2. This CDR3 comprises 15 residues. The germline gives CDR1 SGHKS, CDR2 YYEKEE (reference sequence). J gave up 4 bases and V 4 bases, and 5 bases lay outside the gene matches. DNA of the CDR3: TGTGCCAGCAGCGGACTAGCGGGAGTCTTGTACGAGCAGTACTTC. This gives the protein CASSGLAGVLYEQYF.

This clonotype was counted only a few times. V usage is TRBV20-1 and J usage is TRBJ2-1; TRBD2 matches at 8 bases. V dropped 7 bases and J dropped 0; count of bases not matched to a gene: 5. Germline assignment: CDR1 DFQATT and CDR2 SNEGSKA (reference sequence). The CDR3 has 14 amino acids. CDR3 amino acids: CSVAAGASYNEQFF. DNA for the CDR3: TGCAGTGTTGCAGCGGGGGCCTCCTACAATGAGCAGTTCTTC.

This clonotype has just a few counts. The chain combines TRBV10-3 with TRBJ1-1; a weak D match, TRBD1 (5 bases). With 6 bases removed from V and 3 bases from J, the gap between germline ends came to 11 bases. CDR1 and CDR2 (germline): ENHRY, SYGVKD. This CDR3 has 13 residues. The CDR3 here is CAISGTVDTEAFF. DNA of the CDR3: TGTGCCATCAGCGGGACGGTCGACACTGAAGCTTTCTTT.